This T cell receptor beta chain was profiled in a study of blood T cells in healthy people across ages. About this clonotype itself: A much larger clone sits a single nucleotide away, making a read error possible.

A J-beta primer mix and a sample-barcoded 5' primer were used in a second PCR of roughly 6 to 11 cycles. MiXCR, applied by TCRdb to the 5' RACE reads, yields one record per CDR3 protein. The data contain about 650,000 distinct CDR3 sequences, about 30% of them singletons. This receptor was taken from a woman over 75 in good health. Sequenced: blood.

In DNA, the CDR3 is TGTGCCAGCAGTTACCAGGGGAGCACTGAAGCTTTCTTT. The encoded protein is CASSYQGSTEAFF. The V gene is TRBV6-5, the J gene TRBJ1-1; D is perhaps TRBD1 (6 bases). The CDR3 extends over 13 amino acids. Deletions cut 2 bases from V and 4 bases from J, with 8 bases between. CDR1 is MNHEY and CDR2 is SVGAGI in the germline V gene.